This T cell receptor (beta chain) appears in the sequencing data of a study of control samples from healthy donors and cancer patients. TCRdb's table, derived via immunoSEQ multiplex PCR, lists solely in-frame clones and lacks some. The sample contains under 150,000 clones, just under 95% of which appear only once. The CDR3 contains 14 residues. Trimming cost V 10 bases and J 7 bases; bases outside gene matches: 10. The germline V gene has CDR1 MDHEN and CDR2 SYDVKM. The sample comprised blood. This chain uses TRBV28 with TRBJ2-1, with TRBD1 matching over 10 bases. The source is a man aged 30 to 39 in good health. The chain's CDR3 is CATGRTGGTNEQFF. The CDR3 DNA is TGTGCCACCGGCCGGACAGGGGGGACGAATGAGCAGTTCTTC.